This TCR beta chain comes out of a study of blood T cell repertoires in COVID-19. Germline V gives CDR1 SGHNT, CDR2 YYREEE (reference sequence). The CDR3 has 14 amino acids. Trimming pared 4 bases from V and 8 bases from J, leaving 15 bases between. The repertoire was sequenced with immunoSEQ multiplex PCR; TCRdb's copy has only in-frame clones and lacks some. Of 300,000 to 350,000 clones in the sample, approximately 88% were seen once. The clonotype comes from a woman aged 18-35 years who had recovered from COVID-19. Sequencing was performed on PBMCs or T cells enriched from blood (not recorded which). The V gene is TRBV5-4, the J gene TRBJ1-4; D is perhaps TRBD1 (5 bases). The CDR3 is CASSPDIRVEKLFF. The DNA for the CDR3 is TGTGCCAGCAGCCCGGACATCCGGGTAGAAAAACTGTTTTTT.